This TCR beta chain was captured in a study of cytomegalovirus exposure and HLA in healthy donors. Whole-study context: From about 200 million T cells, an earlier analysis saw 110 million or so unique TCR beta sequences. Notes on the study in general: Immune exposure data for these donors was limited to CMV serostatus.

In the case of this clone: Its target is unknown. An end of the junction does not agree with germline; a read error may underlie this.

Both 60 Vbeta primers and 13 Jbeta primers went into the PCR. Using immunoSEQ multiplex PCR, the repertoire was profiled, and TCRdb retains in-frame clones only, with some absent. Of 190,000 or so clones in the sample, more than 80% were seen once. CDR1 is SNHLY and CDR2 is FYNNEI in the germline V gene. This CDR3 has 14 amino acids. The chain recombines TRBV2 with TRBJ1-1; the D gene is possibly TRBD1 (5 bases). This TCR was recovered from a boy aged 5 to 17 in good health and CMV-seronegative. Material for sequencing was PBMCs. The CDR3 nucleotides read TGTGCCAGCGGTGACAGTTTCCAGAACACTGAAGCTTTCTTT. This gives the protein CASGDSFQNTEAFF. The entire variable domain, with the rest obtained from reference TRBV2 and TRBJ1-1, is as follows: EPEVTQTPSHQVTQMGQEVILRCVPISNHLYFYWYRQILGQKVEFLVSFYNNEISEKSEIFDDQFSVERPDGSNFTLKIRSTKLEDSAMYFCASGDSFQNTEAFFGQGTRLTVV.